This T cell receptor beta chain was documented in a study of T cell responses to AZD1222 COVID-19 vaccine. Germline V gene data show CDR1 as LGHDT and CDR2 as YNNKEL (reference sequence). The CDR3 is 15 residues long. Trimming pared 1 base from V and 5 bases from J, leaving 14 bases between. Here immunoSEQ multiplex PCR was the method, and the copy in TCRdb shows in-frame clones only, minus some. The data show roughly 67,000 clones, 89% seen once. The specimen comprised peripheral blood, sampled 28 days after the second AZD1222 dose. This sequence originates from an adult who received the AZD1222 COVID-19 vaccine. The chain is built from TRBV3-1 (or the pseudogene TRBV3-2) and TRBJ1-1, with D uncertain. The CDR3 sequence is CASSQAVGSGTEAFF. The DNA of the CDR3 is TGTGCCAGCAGCCAAGCGGTGGGGAGTGGTACTGAAGCTTTCTTT.